The next 28 T cell receptor beta chains were all read from a single sample in a study of blood T cell repertoires in COVID-19. This table comes from immunoSEQ multiplex PCR, and its TCRdb copy is limited to in-frame clones, with some not included. Of over 150,000 clones listed, 86% are singletons. Sequencing was performed on peripheral blood. Receptors were obtained from a man aged 45-65 years with active or convalescent COVID-19.

This chain connects TRBV24-1 to TRBJ2-2; maybe TRBD2 (6 bases). This CDR3 comprises 17 residues. V was trimmed by 3 bases and J by 4 bases, leaving 17 bases between them. The germline CDR1 and CDR2 sequences are KGHDR and SFDVKD. This CDR3 reads CATSDHSGGGPTGELFF. The CDR3 DNA is TGTGCCACCAGTGATCATTCCGGGGGTGGACCCACCGGGGAGCTGTTTTTT.

The gene calls are TRBV7-9 and TRBJ2-2; D gene ambiguous. CDR3 length: 15 amino acids. Deletions cut 6 bases from V and 1 base from J, with 12 bases between. The V gene's germline CDR1 is SEHNR and CDR2 FQNEAQ (reference sequence). The CDR3 sequence: CASSLRPGNTGELFF. CDR3 DNA sequence: TGTGCCAGCAGTTTACGACCAGGGAACACCGGGGAGCTGTTTTTT.

V is TRBV29-1 and J is TRBJ2-3; D may be TRBD1 (5 bases). This CDR3 region has 13 residues. Per the germline V gene, CDR1 is SQVTM and CDR2 is ANQGSEA. Trimming removed 4 bases from V and 0 bases from J, with 8 bases in between. In DNA form, the CDR3 reads TGCAGCGTTGTTAGGGGCAGCACAGATACGCAGTATTTT. This gives the protein CSVVRGSTDTQYF.

The CDR3 is CASSSREREGEQYF. The CDR3 DNA reads TGCGCCAGCAGCTCCAGGGAGCGGGAAGGCGAGCAGTACTTC. The chain couples TRBV5-1 to TRBJ2-7; TRBD2 agrees at 7 bases. The CDR3 has 14 amino acids. Trimming cost V 3 bases and J 6 bases; bases outside gene matches: 9. Germline V gene data show CDR1 as SGHRS and CDR2 as YFSETQ.

This sequence joins TRBV4-2 and TRBJ2-1; tentatively, D is TRBD2 (5 bases). CDR1 and CDR2 from the germline V gene are LGHNA and YNFKEQ. This CDR3 has 15 amino acids. The V and J ends lost 5 bases and 0 bases respectively, with 11 bases between them. In DNA, the CDR3 is TGTGCCAGCAGCTTAAGCGGTAGCTCCTACAATGAGCAGTTCTTC. Its translation is CASSLSGSSYNEQFF.

The rearrangement uses TRBV18 and TRBJ2-7; maybe TRBD1 (5 bases). V was trimmed by 6 bases and J by 6 bases, leaving 12 bases between them. The CDR3 has 12 amino acids. Germline V lookup: CDR1 KGHSH, CDR2 LQKENI. The DNA of the CDR3 is TGTGCCAGCTCTCAAGACAGACTCGAGCAGTACTTC. This encodes CASSQDRLEQYF.

This chain connects TRBV5-4 to TRBJ2-1, with a weak D call TRBD1 (6 bases). Germline CDR1 is SGHNT and CDR2 is YYREEE (reference sequence). The germline V and J ends were trimmed by 0 bases and 7 bases, with 11 bases remaining between them. The CDR3 sequence is 14 residues long. In DNA form, the CDR3 reads TGTGCCAGCAGCTTGGTTAGCCAGGGGAATGAGCAGTTCTTC. Translated: CASSLVSQGNEQFF.

V usage is TRBV29-1 and J usage is TRBJ1-1; D uncertain. Germline lookup yields CDR1 SQVTM and CDR2 ANQGSEA. The CDR3 contains 12 residues. Trimming took off 5 bases at V and 0 bases at J, with 7 bases between the two ends. CDR3 in amino acids: CSVPPLNTEAFF. The DNA of the CDR3 is TGCAGCGTTCCCCCTTTGAACACTGAAGCTTTCTTT. The complete variable domain, with remaining parts taken from reference TRBV29-1 and TRBJ1-1, reads SAVISQKPSRDICQRGTSLTIQCQVDSQVTMMFWYRQQPGQSLTLIATANQGSEATYESGFVIDKFPISRPNLTFSTLTVSNMSPEDSSIYLCSVPPLNTEAFFGQGTRLTVV.

The V gene is TRBV5-1, the J gene TRBJ2-2; D not resolved. The CDR3 runs to 13 residues. CDR1 SGHRS and CDR2 YFSETQ come from the germline V gene. The germline V and J ends were trimmed by 0 bases and 6 bases, with 6 bases remaining between them. The CDR3 sequence is CASSLAQSGELFF. CDR3 bases: TGCGCCAGCAGCTTGGCCCAGTCCGGGGAGCTGTTTTTT.

This chain uses TRBV29-1 with TRBJ2-5, with 8 positions matching TRBD2. V shed 3 bases, J shed 1 base, and the junction held 7 bases outside the gene matches. This CDR3 is built from 15 residues. Germline V gene data show CDR1 as SQVTM and CDR2 as ANQGSEA. CDR3 nucleotides: TGCAGCGTTGACTTTGGTAGCGGGGTCCAAGAGACCCAGTACTTC. Protein: CSVDFGSGVQETQYF.

The rearrangement links TRBV4-1 to TRBJ2-7; TRBD1 agrees at 9 bases. Losses at the gene ends were 3 bases for V and 6 bases for J; bases not matched to a gene: 15. The CDR3 totals 17 residues. Germline CDR1 reads MGHRA; CDR2 reads YSYEKL. The CDR3 coding sequence is TGCGCCAGCAGCCATCCCATTGCGGGACAGGGTATGGGCGAGCAGTACTTC. It codes for CASSHPIAGQGMGEQYF.

The chain couples TRBV9 to TRBJ2-5; 11 bases agree with TRBD2. From germline, CDR1 is SGDLS and CDR2 YYNGEE. V was clipped by 3 bases and J by 4 bases; unmatched bases: 5. The CDR3 contains 15 residues. CDR3 amino acids: CASSARLAGGETQYF. CDR3 nucleotides: TGTGCCAGCAGCGCTCGGCTAGCGGGAGGAGAGACCCAGTACTTC. Combining the CDR3 with reference TRBV9 and TRBJ2-5 gives the whole variable domain DSGVTQTPKHLITATGQRVTLRCSPRSGDLSVYWYQQSLDQGLQFLIQYYNGEERAKGNILERFSAQQFPDLHSELNLSSLELGDSALYFCASSARLAGGETQYFGPGTRLLVL.

This chain joins TRBV7-9 and TRBJ1-2, with TRBD1 as a possible D gene (6 bases). The CDR3 consists of 15 residues. CDR1 is SEHNR, CDR2 FQNEAQ, per germline (reference sequence). Deletions cut 2 bases from V and 4 bases from J, with 14 bases between. In DNA form, the CDR3 reads TGTGCCAGCAGCTTAAGCGCAGGGGTCAGCTATGGCTACACCTTC. Translation gives CASSLSAGVSYGYTF.

The chain employs TRBV24-1 and TRBJ2-5, with TRBD1 matching over 9 bases. CDR1 is KGHDR, CDR2 SFDVKD, per germline. V trimming: 0 bases; J trimming: 3 bases; junction bases outside the gene matches: 1. The CDR3 totals 15 residues. In nucleotides, the CDR3 is TGTGCCACCAGTGATTTGGGGACAGGGAAAGAGACCCAGTACTTC. It is translated as CATSDLGTGKETQYF.

The chain joins TRBV2 to TRBJ1-1; D is unclear. The CDR3 contains 14 residues. V dropped 3 bases and J dropped 0 bases, with 8 bases sitting between them. Germline CDR1 SNHLY, CDR2 FYNNEI. The CDR3 region has the DNA TGTGCCAGCAGTGAGAGATCAATGAACACTGAAGCTTTCTTT. As protein: CASSERSMNTEAFF.

This chain uses TRBV11-2 with TRBJ2-5; D gene uncertain. V lost 0 bases and J lost 5, with 16 bases in between. The CDR3 sequence is 16 residues long. Germline loops: CDR1 SGHAT, CDR2 FQNNGV. The CDR3, as DNA: TGTGCCAGCAGCTTAGAGAACCTAGTTGTTTCGGAGACCCAGTACTTC. It is translated as CASSLENLVVSETQYF.

The rearrangement links TRBV19 to TRBJ2-1; 8 bases line up with TRBD2. CDR3 length equals 15 residues. J gave up 6 bases and V 3 bases, and 7 bases lay outside the gene matches. Germline V gives CDR1 LNHDA, CDR2 SQIVND (reference sequence). The chain's CDR3 is CASSMLARGGNEQFF. The CDR3 DNA sequence: TGTGCCAGTAGTATGTTGGCCCGGGGGGGCAATGAGCAGTTCTTC.

V gene TRBV20-1 combines with J gene TRBJ1-2; TRBD1 matches 7 bases. V trimming: 3 bases; J trimming: 0 bases; junction bases outside the gene matches: 10. The CDR3 loop spans 16 amino acids. Germline V gene sequence: CDR1 DFQATT, CDR2 SNEGSKA (reference sequence). The CDR3 protein is CSASRQGNGPNYGYTF. The CDR3 nucleotides read TGCAGTGCTAGTAGACAGGGTAACGGGCCTAACTATGGCTACACCTTC.

The chain carries TRBV9 and TRBJ2-5; 7 nucleotides line up with TRBD2. In germline, CDR1 is SGDLS, CDR2 YYNGEE. Germline trimming cut 5 bases from V and 3 bases from J; bases unmatched to any gene: 7. This CDR3 comprises 14 residues. The CDR3 DNA is TGTGCCAGCAGTGAGGGACTAACAAAAGAGACCCAGTACTTC. This codes for CASSEGLTKETQYF. The full variable domain, with the rest looked up from reference TRBV9 and TRBJ2-5, is DSGVTQTPKHLITATGQRVTLRCSPRSGDLSVYWYQQSLDQGLQFLIQYYNGEERAKGNILERFSAQQFPDLHSELNLSSLELGDSALYFCASSEGLTKETQYFGPGTRLLVL.

The V call is TRBV27, the J call TRBJ2-2, with TRBD2 matching 7 bases. Germline trimming cut 6 bases from V and 4 bases from J; bases unmatched to any gene: 8. The germline gives CDR1 MNHEY, CDR2 SMNVEV (reference sequence). The CDR3 runs 15 residues. The CDR3 reads CASSPLGRATGELFF. In DNA form, the CDR3 reads TGTGCCAGCAGCCCTCTAGGGAGGGCCACCGGGGAGCTGTTTTTT.

V is TRBV4-2 and J is TRBJ2-2, with D tentatively TRBD2 (5 bases). The germline V gene encodes CDR1 LGHNA and CDR2 YNFKEQ. V gave up 0 bases and J gave up 0 bases, with 8 bases separating them. The CDR3 contains 16 residues. The CDR3, as DNA: TGTGCCAGCAGCCAAGAGCGGAGGACGAACACCGGGGAGCTGTTTTTT. This encodes CASSQERRTNTGELFF.

This rearrangement joins TRBV4-1 to TRBJ2-7, with TRBD1 matching over 7 bases. This CDR3 has 14 amino acids. With V trimmed by 3 bases and J by 2 bases, 4 bases remained unmatched. The germline V gene encodes CDR1 MGHRA and CDR2 YSYEKL. CDR3 nucleotides: TGCGCCAGCAGCCACAGGACAGGCCCCTACGAGCAGTACTTC. Its translation: CASSHRTGPYEQYF.

The DNA for the CDR3 is TGTGCCAGCAGACGACAGGGGGGCCAAGAGACCCAGTACTTC. Its protein is CASRRQGGQETQYF. V is TRBV5-8 and J is TRBJ2-5; the match to TRBD1 covers 9 bases. The CDR3 has 14 residues. In germline, CDR1 is SGHTS, CDR2 YDEGEE. J gave up 1 base and V 5 bases, and 3 bases lay outside the gene matches.

This chain joins TRBV7-3 and TRBJ2-3; 10 bases match TRBD2. The germline V gene has CDR1 SGHTA and CDR2 FQGTGA. J lost 3 bases, V lost 3 bases, and 3 bases had no gene match. The CDR3 has 15 residues. The DNA of the CDR3 is TGTGCCAGCAGCTTCACTAGCGGGGAAACAGATACGCAGTATTTT. Translation gives CASSFTSGETDTQYF.

This clone came up a few times. V gene TRBV2 combines with J gene TRBJ2-1; TRBD2 matches 13 bases. Trimming took 6 bases from V and 8 from J; bases not matched to a gene: 7. The CDR3 consists of 15 residues. Germline CDR1 and CDR2: SNHLY and FYNNEI. The chain's CDR3 is CASREGLAGIDEQFF. CDR3 DNA: TGTGCCAGCAGGGAGGGACTAGCGGGGATCGATGAGCAGTTCTTC.

The gene calls are TRBV29-1 and TRBJ1-2, with D unclear. V was pared by 7 bases and J by 8 bases, with 20 bases between. Germline assignment: CDR1 SQVTM and CDR2 ANQGSEA. There are 13 residues in the CDR3. The CDR3 coding sequence is TGCAGCGCTCGAATTACGGGAAGTCAGGGCTACACCTTC. Translation gives CSARITGSQGYTF.

The chain employs TRBV4-3 and TRBJ2-3, with 7 bases aligning to TRBD2. Germline-derived CDR1 and CDR2 are LGHNA and YSLEER. V was clipped by 0 bases and J by 4 bases; unmatched bases: 19. The CDR3 has 20 residues. The CDR3 here is CASSQDLRLAELSPPDTQYF. The CDR3 region has the DNA TGCGCCAGCAGCCAAGATCTACGGCTAGCGGAGTTATCTCCCCCAGATACGCAGTATTTT.

This clone was picked up a small number of times. V usage is TRBV27 and J usage is TRBJ1-2, with D maybe TRBD1 (6 bases). Germline V gene data show CDR1 as MNHEY and CDR2 as SMNVEV (reference sequence). Trimming left V 2 bases short and J 6 bases short, with 13 bases between. The CDR3 contains 14 residues. CDR3 loop: CASSLAGGTDGYTF. The CDR3 DNA reads TGTGCCAGCAGTTTAGCGGGGGGCACTGATGGCTACACCTTC.